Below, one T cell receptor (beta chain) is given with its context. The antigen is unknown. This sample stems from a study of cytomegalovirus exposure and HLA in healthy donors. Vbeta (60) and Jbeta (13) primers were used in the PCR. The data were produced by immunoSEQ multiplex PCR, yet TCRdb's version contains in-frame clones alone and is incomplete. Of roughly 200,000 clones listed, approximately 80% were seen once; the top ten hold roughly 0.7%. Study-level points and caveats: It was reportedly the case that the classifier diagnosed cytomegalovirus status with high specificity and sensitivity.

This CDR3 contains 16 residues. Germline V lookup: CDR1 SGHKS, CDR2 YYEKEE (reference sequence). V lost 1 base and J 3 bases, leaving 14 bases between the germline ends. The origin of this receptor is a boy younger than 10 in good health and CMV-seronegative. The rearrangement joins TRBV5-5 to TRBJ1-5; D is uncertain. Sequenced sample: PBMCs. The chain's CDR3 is CASSLWSAANNQPQHF. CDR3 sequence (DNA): TGTGCCAGCAGCTTGTGGTCCGCGGCTAACAATCAGCCCCAGCATTTT. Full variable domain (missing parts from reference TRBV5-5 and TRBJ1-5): DAGVTQSPTHLIKTRGQQVTLRCSPISGHKSVSWYQQVLGQGPQFIFQYYEKEERGRGNFPDRFSARQFPNYSSELNVNALLLGDSALYLCASSLWSAANNQPQHFGDGTRLSIL.